This T cell receptor (beta chain) was captured in a study of blood T cell repertoires in COVID-19. Study background: Sites in the United States, Italy and Spain provided acute and convalescent COVID-19 samples. PBMCs, B-cell-depleted T cells, or T cells provided the cDNA or gDNA that made up the material.

Per the study methods: For nucleated cells, counts were estimated from reference gene primer amplification. Sequencing used immunoSEQ multiplex PCR; TCRdb keeps in-frame clones, though not all of them. V, J and clone size were drawn from that table, and D and trimming were deduced from the DNA. The table records under 200,000 clones, 65% to 90% of them present only once. V lost 7 bases, J lost 1 base, and 13 bases lay in between. Germline values: CDR1 LNHDA, CDR2 SQIVND (reference sequence). The CDR3 contains 14 residues. The sample consisted of peripheral blood. This chain joins TRBV19 and TRBJ1-1; weak D call: TRBD1 (5 bases). This clonotype was obtained from a human donor in a cohort sampled during active COVID-19. CDR3 protein: CASTPGIPNTEAFF. The CDR3 nucleotides read TGTGCCAGTACCCCAGGGATTCCGAACACTGAAGCTTTCTTT.